The text below deals with one TCR beta chain. What it binds is not known. This sample was taken from a study of graft-versus-host responses after intestinal transplantation. Across the study: All recipients were transplanted with multivisceral, liver-intestinal, or isolated intestinal grafts. Following induction with anti-thymocyte globulin, all recipients were given tacrolimus and steroids for two to four years.

Findings and limits, study-wide: HvG clone declines early post-transplant were associated with peak circulating GvH levels. Allografts from individuals with graft-donor T cell macrochimerism displayed high graft-versus-host to host-versus-graft clonal ratios.

Germline assignment: CDR1 LGHNA and CDR2 YNFKEQ. CDR3 length equals 15 residues. The V end lost 1 base, the J end lost 2 bases, and 10 bases lay between the germline ends. Only in-frame clones appear in the TCRdb table, and some are missing; sequencing was by immunoSEQ multiplex PCR. This table has 50,000 or so clones, 80% to 95% appearing once. The sequence was obtained from a human donor who was the organ donor for an intestinal transplant. Sequenced here: unstimulated CD4+ T cells sorted from spleen or lymph node cells, sampled before transplant. J is TRBJ2-3 and V is TRBV4-2; D is perhaps TRBD2 (6 bases). The CDR3 protein is CASSQGGRNTDTQYF. The CDR3 coding sequence is TGTGCCAGCAGCCAAGGAGGGAGGAACACAGATACGCAGTATTTT.